This T cell receptor beta chain was sequenced in a study of T cells in Graves' hyperthyroidism and ophthalmopathy. Findings of the study overall: Through a model of 13 V-J features, ophthalmopathy was separated from stable hyperthyroidism.

It was RNA transcripts that yielded the amplified TCR beta CDR3 regions. HTBI primers were employed in a first-round RT-PCR of the TCR CDR3. A single record per CDR3 protein comes from TCRdb applying MiXCR to the multiplex PCR reads. The data contain about half a million distinct CDR3 sequences, 22% of them seen just once; the ten biggest clones take up approximately 49%. The length of the CDR3 is 15 residues. Per germline, CDR1 DFQATT and CDR2 SNEGSKA (reference sequence). Losses at the gene ends were 5 bases for V and 2 bases for J; bases not matched to a gene: 11. Diagnoses were established using clinical symptoms, serum thyroxine and TRAb, thyroid ultrasound and orbital computed tomography. Concerning this clonotype: Its target is not known.

What was sequenced was blood. This chain connects TRBV20-1 to TRBJ2-7, with 8 bases aligning to TRBD1. The receptor comes from a woman aged 65 to 85 with Graves' ophthalmopathy. The CDR3 region has the DNA TGCAGTGCTCGACCCTTCGGGACAGGTACCTACGAGCAGTACTTC. It encodes CSARPFGTGTYEQYF.